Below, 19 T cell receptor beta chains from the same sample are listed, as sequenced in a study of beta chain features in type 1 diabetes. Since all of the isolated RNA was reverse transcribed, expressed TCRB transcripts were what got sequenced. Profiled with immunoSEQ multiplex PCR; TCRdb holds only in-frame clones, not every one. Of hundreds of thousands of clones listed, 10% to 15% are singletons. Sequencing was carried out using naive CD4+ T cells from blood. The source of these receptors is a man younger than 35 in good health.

CDR3 nucleotides: TGTGCCAGCAGCCCGGGACTAGCGGTTCCCTACGAGCAGTACTTC. Translation: CASSPGLAVPYEQYF. This chain uses TRBV5-4 with TRBJ2-7; 11 positions agree with TRBD2. V lost 4 bases, J lost 2 bases, and 5 bases stayed unmatched. Germline CDR1 and CDR2: SGHNT and YYREEE (reference sequence). CDR3 length: 15 residues.

The CDR3, as DNA: TGTGCCAGGAACAGGGGGGGAACCGGGGAGCTGTTTTTT. Amino acids: CARNRGGTGELFF. The chain is built from TRBV6-1 and TRBJ2-2; the D gene is possibly TRBD1 (8 bases). V lost 9 bases to trimming and J lost 5 bases, with 13 bases between them. CDR3 length: 13 amino acids. The germline CDR1 and CDR2 sequences are MNHNS and SASEGT.

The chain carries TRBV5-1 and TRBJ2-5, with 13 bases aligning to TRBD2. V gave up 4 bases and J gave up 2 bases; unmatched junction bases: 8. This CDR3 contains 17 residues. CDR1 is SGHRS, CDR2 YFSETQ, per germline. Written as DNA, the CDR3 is TGCGCCAGCAGCAATCCCAGACTAGCGGGAGGTCAAGAGACCCAGTACTTC. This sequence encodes CASSNPRLAGGQETQYF. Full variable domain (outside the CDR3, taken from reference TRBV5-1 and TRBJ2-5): KAGVTQTPRYLIKTRGQQVTLSCSPISGHRSVSWYQQTPGQGLQFLFEYFSETQRNKGNFPGRFSGRQFSNSRSEMNVSTLELGDSALYLCASSNPRLAGGQETQYFGPGTRLLVL.

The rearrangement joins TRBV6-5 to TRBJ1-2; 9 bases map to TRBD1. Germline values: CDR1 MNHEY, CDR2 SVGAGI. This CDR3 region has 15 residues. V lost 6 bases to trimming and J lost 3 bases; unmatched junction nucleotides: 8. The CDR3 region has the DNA TGTGCCAGCAGATACAGGGGGCTTGACTACTATGGCTACACCTTC. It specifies CASRYRGLDYYGYTF.

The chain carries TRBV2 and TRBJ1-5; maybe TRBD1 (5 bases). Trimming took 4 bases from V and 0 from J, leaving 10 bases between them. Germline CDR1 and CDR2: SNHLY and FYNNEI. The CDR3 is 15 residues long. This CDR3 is CASSVWTPSNQPQHF. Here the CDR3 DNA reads TGTGCCAGCAGTGTATGGACACCTAGCAATCAGCCCCAGCATTTT.

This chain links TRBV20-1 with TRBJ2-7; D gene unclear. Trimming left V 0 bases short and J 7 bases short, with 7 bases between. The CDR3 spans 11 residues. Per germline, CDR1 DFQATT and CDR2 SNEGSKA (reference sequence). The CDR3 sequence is CSARDRREQYF. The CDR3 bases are TGCAGTGCTAGAGATCGGCGGGAGCAGTACTTC.

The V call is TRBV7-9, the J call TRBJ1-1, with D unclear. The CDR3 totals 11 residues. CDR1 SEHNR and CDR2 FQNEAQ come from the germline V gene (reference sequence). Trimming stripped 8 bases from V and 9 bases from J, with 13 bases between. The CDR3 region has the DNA TGTGCCAGCGGAGGGCCAGGAAAAGCTTTCTTT. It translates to CASGGPGKAFF. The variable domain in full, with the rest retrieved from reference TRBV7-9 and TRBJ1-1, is DTGVSQNPRHKITKRGQNVTFRCDPISEHNRLYWYRQTLGQGPEFLTYFQNEAQLEKSRLLSDRFSAERPKGSFSTLEIQRTEQGDSAMYLCASGGPGKAFFGQGTRLTVV.

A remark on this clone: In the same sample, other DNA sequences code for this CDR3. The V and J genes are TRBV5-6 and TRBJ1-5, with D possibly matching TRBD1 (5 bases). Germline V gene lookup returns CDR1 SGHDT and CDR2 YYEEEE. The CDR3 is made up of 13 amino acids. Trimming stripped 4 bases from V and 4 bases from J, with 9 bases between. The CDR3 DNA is TGTGCCAGCAGCCTTGACAGAAATCAGCCCCAGCATTTT. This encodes CASSLDRNQPQHF.

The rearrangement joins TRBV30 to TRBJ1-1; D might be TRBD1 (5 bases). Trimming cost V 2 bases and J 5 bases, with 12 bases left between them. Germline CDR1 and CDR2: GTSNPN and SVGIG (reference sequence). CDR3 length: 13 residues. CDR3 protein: CAWSIDRGTEAFF. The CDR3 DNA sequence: TGTGCCTGGAGTATAGACAGAGGAACTGAAGCTTTCTTT.

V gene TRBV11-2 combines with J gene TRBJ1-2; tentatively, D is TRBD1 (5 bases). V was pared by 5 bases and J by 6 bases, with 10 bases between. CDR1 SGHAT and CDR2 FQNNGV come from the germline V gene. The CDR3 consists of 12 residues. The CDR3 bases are TGTGCCAGCAGCCCCTCAGGGAATGGCTACACCTTC. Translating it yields CASSPSGNGYTF.

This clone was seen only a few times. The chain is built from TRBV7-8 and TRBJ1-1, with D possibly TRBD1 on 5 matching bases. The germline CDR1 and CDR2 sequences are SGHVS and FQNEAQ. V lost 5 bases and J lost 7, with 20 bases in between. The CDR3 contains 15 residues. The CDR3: CASSPHRRSDSEAFF. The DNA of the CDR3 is TGTGCCAGCAGCCCCCATCGCAGGAGCGACAGTGAAGCTTTCTTT.

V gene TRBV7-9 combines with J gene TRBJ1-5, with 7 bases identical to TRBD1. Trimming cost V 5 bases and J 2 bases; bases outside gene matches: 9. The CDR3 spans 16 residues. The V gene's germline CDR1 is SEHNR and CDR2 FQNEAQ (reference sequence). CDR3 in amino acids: CASSRDRDLGNQPQHF. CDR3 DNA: TGTGCCAGCAGCCGTGACAGGGACCTGGGCAATCAGCCCCAGCATTTT.

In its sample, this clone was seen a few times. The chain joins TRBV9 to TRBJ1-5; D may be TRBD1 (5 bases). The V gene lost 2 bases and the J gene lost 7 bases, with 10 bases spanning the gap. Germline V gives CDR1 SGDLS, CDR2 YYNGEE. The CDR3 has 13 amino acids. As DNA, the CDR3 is TGTGCCAGCAGCGTCAGGGATCGCCAGCCCCAGCATTTT. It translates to CASSVRDRQPQHF.

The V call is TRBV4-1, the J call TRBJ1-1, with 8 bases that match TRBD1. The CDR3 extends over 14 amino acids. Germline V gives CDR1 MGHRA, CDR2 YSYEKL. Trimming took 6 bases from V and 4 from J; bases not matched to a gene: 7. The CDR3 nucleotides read TGCGCCAGCAGTCCGGACAGGGAAGGCACTGAAGCTTTCTTT. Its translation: CASSPDREGTEAFF.

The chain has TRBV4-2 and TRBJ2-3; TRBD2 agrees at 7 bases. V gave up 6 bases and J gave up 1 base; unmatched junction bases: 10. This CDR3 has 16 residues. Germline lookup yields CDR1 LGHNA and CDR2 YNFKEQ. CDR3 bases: TGTGCCAGCAGACCCCGGGCGGGAGAGGGCACAGATACGCAGTATTTT. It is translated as CASRPRAGEGTDTQYF.

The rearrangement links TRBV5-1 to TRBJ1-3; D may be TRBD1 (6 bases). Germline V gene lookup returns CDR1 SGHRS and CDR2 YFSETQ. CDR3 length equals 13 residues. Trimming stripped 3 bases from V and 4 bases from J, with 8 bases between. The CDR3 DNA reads TGCGCCAGCAGCTGGGACATCGGAAACACCATATATTTT. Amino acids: CASSWDIGNTIYF.

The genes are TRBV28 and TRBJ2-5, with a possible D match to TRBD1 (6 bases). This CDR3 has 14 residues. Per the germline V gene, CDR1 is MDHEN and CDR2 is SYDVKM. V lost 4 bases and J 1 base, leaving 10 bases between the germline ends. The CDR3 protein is CASSSGQIQETQYF. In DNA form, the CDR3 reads TGTGCCAGCAGTTCAGGACAGATCCAAGAGACCCAGTACTTC. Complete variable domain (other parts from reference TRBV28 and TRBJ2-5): DVKVTQSSRYLVKRTGEKVFLECVQDMDHENMFWYRQDPGLGLRLIYFSYDVKMKEKGDIPEGYSVSREKKERFSLILESASTNQTSMYLCASSSGQIQETQYFGPGTRLLVL.

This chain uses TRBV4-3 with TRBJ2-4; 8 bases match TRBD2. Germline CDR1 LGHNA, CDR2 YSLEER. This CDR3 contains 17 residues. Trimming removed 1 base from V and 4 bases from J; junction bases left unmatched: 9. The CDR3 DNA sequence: TGCGCCAGCAGCCAAGTACTTGCGGGGGGTAATAAAAACATTCAGTACTTC. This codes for CASSQVLAGGNKNIQYF.

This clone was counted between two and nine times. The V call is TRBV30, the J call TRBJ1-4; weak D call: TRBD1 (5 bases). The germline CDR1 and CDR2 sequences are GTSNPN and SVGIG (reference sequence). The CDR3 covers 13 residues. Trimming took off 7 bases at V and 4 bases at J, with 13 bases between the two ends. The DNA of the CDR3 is TGTGCCTCCCCCGACAGTCTTAATGAAAAACTGTTTTTT. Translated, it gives CASPDSLNEKLFF.